This T cell receptor (beta chain) was observed in a study of radiation and T cells in renal cell carcinoma. V shed 5 bases and J 4 bases; nucleotides not matched to a gene: 1. The CDR3 spans 13 residues. Germline V lookup: CDR1 SGHTA, CDR2 FQGTGA. With respect to this clone: The antigen is not known.

This sample's time point: blood 4 weeks post-SBRT, at nephrectomy. Treatment specified: 15 Gy SBRT to primary tumor, nephrectomy 4 weeks later. Nephrectomy followed 15 Gy stereotactic body radiation by 4 weeks. The study's findings and limits: From baseline, blood top tumor clonotypes peaked at 2 weeks post-radiation.

The method was immunoSEQ multiplex PCR; TCRdb's version includes in-frame clones alone and lacks a portion of them. The top ten clones hold 15% to 20% of a sample with some 150,000 clones, 75% to 90% of them seen once. The chain employs TRBV7-3 and TRBJ2-2; the match to TRBD1 covers 7 bases. This TCR derives from a woman aged 45-65 years with renal cell carcinoma. The material was blood, obtained from a patient whose treatment included radiotherapy and nephrectomy. The CDR3: CASSPGGTGELFF. CDR3 in DNA: TGTGCCAGCAGCCCAGGGGGCACCGGGGAGCTGTTTTTT.